The 26 T cell receptor beta chains reported below all come from one sample, sequenced in a study of T cells expressing NK-cell markers. One entry per CDR3 protein, without DNA, is what TCRdb gives after re-calling the 5' RACE reads. The sample has 350,000 to 500,000 distinct CDR3 sequences. Sequenced: blood T cells: a sorted CD56 or NKG2C T cell subset, CD4+ or CD8+ T cells, or bulk PBMC T cells (not recorded which). The receptors originated from a woman aged 18-69 years in good health.

CDR3 loop: CASSLGRGVEKLFF. The rearrangement joins TRBV5-6 to TRBJ1-4; TCRdb picks TRBD1, but there is no DNA to check that call. The germline V gene has CDR1 SGHDT and CDR2 YYEEEE. The CDR3 is 14 residues long.

The CDR3 loop reads CASSLFVSNSNQPQHF. This rearrangement joins TRBV7-8 to TRBJ1-5. The germline V gene has CDR1 SGHVS and CDR2 FQNEAQ. The CDR3 extends over 16 amino acids.

This chain connects TRBV4-3 to TRBJ2-1; the TCRdb call, TRBD2, lacks DNA for checking. Germline V gene data show CDR1 as LGHNA and CDR2 as YSLEER. The CDR3 totals 17 residues. The CDR3 here is CASSRGLAGGHYNEQFF.

V and J are TRBV19 and TRBJ1-1. This CDR3 contains 12 residues. Germline CDR1 and CDR2: LNHDA and SQIVND (reference sequence). The CDR3 spells CASMDRNTEAFF.

The gene calls are TRBV5-6 and TRBJ2-1; checking the TCRdb D call of TRBD1 is not possible without DNA. Germline loops: CDR1 SGHDT, CDR2 YYEEEE. This CDR3 has 15 residues. This CDR3 is CASSLDRGAYNEQFF.

The V and J genes are TRBV7-2 and TRBJ2-1; TCRdb picks TRBD1, but there is no DNA to check that call. CDR1 is SGHTA and CDR2 is FQGNSA in the germline V gene. This CDR3 contains 16 residues. The CDR3 region is CASSLAGRGGVNEQFF.

This chain connects TRBV7-9 to TRBJ2-5; the TCRdb D gene call, TRBD1, has no DNA to confirm it. CDR1 is SEHNR, CDR2 FQNEAQ, per germline (reference sequence). The CDR3 is made up of 14 amino acids. The CDR3 region is CASSSPGGKETQYF.

V usage is TRBV30 and J usage is TRBJ1-5. The CDR3 totals 17 residues. Germline values: CDR1 GTSNPN, CDR2 SVGIG (reference sequence). The CDR3 protein is CAWSVQKGGEKNQPQHF.

The chain couples TRBV12-3 or TRBV12-4 to TRBJ1-2; the D gene TCRdb calls, TRBD1, cannot be checked with no DNA. The CDR3 is made up of 16 amino acids. The CDR3 reads CASRADRAAGGYGYTF.

V and J are TRBV5-1 and TRBJ1-2; TCRdb calls TRBD1, which cannot be checked without DNA. CDR1 is SGHRS and CDR2 is YFSETQ in the germline V gene. The CDR3 length is 13 residues. CDR3 amino acids: CASSPRTDYGYTF.

The rearrangement links TRBV20-1 to TRBJ2-5; the TCRdb D gene call, TRBD2, has no DNA to confirm it. Germline CDR1 reads DFQATT; CDR2 reads SNEGSKA (reference sequence). This CDR3 is 18 amino acids long. CDR3 protein: CSARDPASGGPMKETQYF.

The chain combines TRBV9 with TRBJ1-1; TCRdb's D gene call, TRBD1, goes unchecked for lack of DNA. Germline V lookup: CDR1 SGDLS, CDR2 YYNGEE. The CDR3 is made up of 13 amino acids. This CDR3 reads CASSVTGTGHAFF.

This chain joins TRBV29-1 and TRBJ2-1; TCRdb reports TRBD2, a call that lacks DNA to check it against. The length of the CDR3 is 11 residues. Per the germline V gene, CDR1 is SQVTM and CDR2 is ANQGSEA. CDR3 in amino acids: CSTGLANEQFF.

The V gene is TRBV20-1, the J gene TRBJ2-7; TCRdb names TRBD1, which stays unverified in the absence of DNA. The length of the CDR3 is 13 residues. Per germline, CDR1 DFQATT and CDR2 SNEGSKA (reference sequence). CDR3 amino acids: CSAPPGQGYEQYF.

The chain's CDR3 is CSQGFTYGYTF. The rearrangement links TRBV20-1 to TRBJ1-2. Germline CDR1 DFQATT, CDR2 SNEGSKA (reference sequence). The CDR3 sequence is 11 residues long.

The V gene is TRBV10-3, the J gene TRBJ2-1; there is no DNA to check the TCRdb D call of TRBD2. This CDR3 is 19 amino acids long. Germline-derived CDR1 and CDR2 are ENHRY and SYGVKD. CDR3 amino acids: CAISAGVRTSGRRANEQFF.

This rearrangement joins TRBV12-3 or TRBV12-4 to TRBJ2-5; TCRdb proposes TRBD2, but this gene call is untestable without DNA. This CDR3 spans 13 amino acids. This chain's CDR3 is CASSLSGRETQYF.

CDR3 region: CAIRAFTEAFF. The chain recombines TRBV6-1 with TRBJ1-1. The germline gives CDR1 MNHNS, CDR2 SASEGT. The CDR3 runs 11 residues.

The V and J genes are TRBV6-1 and TRBJ2-2; TCRdb returns TRBD2, unconfirmable since there is no DNA. Germline V gene data show CDR1 as MNHNS and CDR2 as SASEGT. The length of the CDR3 is 14 residues. CDR3 loop: CASLGLANTGELFF.

The chain uses TRBV30 and TRBJ2-1; TCRdb lists TRBD2, though no DNA is available to test this call. The CDR3 length is 17 residues. Germline CDR1 reads GTSNPN; CDR2 reads SVGIG (reference sequence). The CDR3 protein is CAWSVRGGTPAGNEQFF.

The chain employs TRBV12-3 or TRBV12-4 and TRBJ1-6; the TRBD1 assignment by TCRdb is unverifiable without DNA. The CDR3 is made up of 13 amino acids. CDR3 protein: CASSDWGDSPLHF.

V is TRBV5-5 and J is TRBJ2-7. Germline V gene sequence: CDR1 SGHKS, CDR2 YYEKEE (reference sequence). The CDR3 runs to 14 residues. The CDR3 is CASSLGISSYEQYF.

The V call is TRBV12-3 or TRBV12-4, the J call TRBJ1-3; lacking DNA, the TRBD1 call made by TCRdb goes unchecked. The CDR3 has 18 residues. Here the CDR3 reads CANQPRPGQRRSGNTIYF.

V is TRBV5-1 and J is TRBJ2-5; TCRdb indicates TRBD1, and absent DNA this call remains unverified. Per germline, CDR1 SGHRS and CDR2 YFSETQ. The CDR3 consists of 15 residues. This CDR3 reads CASSLVAGSGETQYF.

The rearrangement links TRBV6-1 to TRBJ1-1. The CDR3 contains 14 residues. CDR1 and CDR2 from the germline V gene are MNHNS and SASEGT. CDR3: CASTKTAMNTEAFF.

This chain connects TRBV7-2 to TRBJ2-1; TCRdb designates TRBD2, a call that cannot be tested without DNA. Germline CDR1 is SGHTA and CDR2 is FQGNSA. The CDR3 totals 12 residues. The CDR3 loop is CASSLTRDEQFF.